This T cell receptor (beta chain) was recorded in a study of OX40 agonist ivuxolimab in advanced cancers. Study details: Mean age around 60 years, range about 20 to 79; around 80% male.

Using immunoSEQ multiplex PCR, the repertoire was profiled, and TCRdb retains in-frame clones only, with some absent. Of about 39,000 clones listed, roughly nine tenths are singletons. This CDR3 is built from 18 residues. The germline V gene has CDR1 MGHRA and CDR2 YSYEKL. Trimming left V 4 bases short and J 0 bases short, with 18 bases between. Material: CD4+ or CD8+ T cells sorted from blood, obtained in a trial of the OX40 agonist ivuxolimab. This TCR was recovered from an adult with an advanced solid tumor such as melanoma, head and neck, liver or kidney cancer. The chain uses TRBV4-1 and TRBJ2-2; D possibly corresponds to TRBD1 (6 bases). The CDR3 loop is CASSPSHDTGTNTGELFF. CDR3 sequence (DNA): TGCGCCAGCAGCCCGTCCCATGATACAGGGACGAACACCGGGGAGCTGTTTTTT.